Shown below are 22 T cell receptor beta chains from a single sample sequenced in a study of Ad26.COV2.S vaccination and SARS-CoV-2 variants. Documented treatment: roughly 18 received Ad26.COV2.S at low or high dose, single or two shots; 5 received placebo; per-sample allocation not given. Vaccine and placebo recipients were sampled on day 63 after the first injection. TCRdb's table, derived via immunoSEQ multiplex PCR, lists solely in-frame clones and lacks some. The sample includes about 350,000 clones, 85% of them seen just once. Sequenced here: peripheral blood, sampled in a trial of Ad26.COV2.S vaccine versus placebo. The receptors were sampled from a person between 18 and 60 years old who received the Ad26.COV2.S COVID-19 vaccine or a placebo.

This chain joins TRBV7-9 and TRBJ1-4; the D is unclear. The CDR3 runs to 15 residues. From germline, CDR1 is SEHNR and CDR2 FQNEAQ (reference sequence). Trimming removed 2 bases at V and 7 bases at J, with 14 bases between. CDR3 residues: CASSLRGPGGEKLFF. The CDR3 nucleotides read TGTGCCAGCAGCTTAAGAGGACCAGGAGGTGAAAAACTGTTTTTT.

This clone was seen once. The genes are TRBV7-2 and TRBJ2-3; D is possibly TRBD2 (6 bases). Deletions cut 4 bases from V and 0 bases from J, with 14 bases between. Germline assignment: CDR1 SGHTA and CDR2 FQGNSA. The CDR3 length is 16 residues. CDR3 sequence reads: CASSSRRDSSTDTQYF. The CDR3 region has the DNA TGTGCCAGCAGCTCCAGACGGGACTCTAGCACAGATACGCAGTATTTT.

Only a few counts were recorded for this clone. This chain uses TRBV6-1 with TRBJ2-7; 9 positions match TRBD1. Germline V gene lookup returns CDR1 MNHNS and CDR2 SASEGT. With 3 bases clipped from V and 2 bases from J, the junction kept 2 bases outside the gene matches. CDR3 length: 14 residues. CDR3 nucleotide sequence: TGTGCCAGCAGTGATGGACAGGGGCCCTACGAGCAGTACTTC. It is translated as CASSDGQGPYEQYF.

This chain links TRBV28 with TRBJ1-1; 7 positions match TRBD1. This CDR3 comprises 15 residues. V lost 5 bases to trimming and J lost 1 base; unmatched junction nucleotides: 7. CDR1 MDHEN and CDR2 SYDVKM come from the germline V gene. This CDR3 is CASSPYRGKNTEAFF. CDR3 DNA: TGTGCCAGCAGTCCATACAGGGGAAAGAACACTGAAGCTTTCTTT.

V and J are TRBV7-9 and TRBJ1-6, with no clear D. The germline CDR1 and CDR2 sequences are SEHNR and FQNEAQ (reference sequence). There are 13 residues in the CDR3. Trimming removed 3 bases at V and 5 bases at J, with 5 bases between. The CDR3 reads CASSLGNNSPLHF. The CDR3, as DNA: TGTGCCAGCAGCTTGGGAAATAATTCACCCCTCCACTTT.

This chain connects TRBV6-5 to TRBJ2-3, with no clear D. Germline V lookup: CDR1 MNHEY, CDR2 SVGAGI. The V gene lost 6 bases and the J gene lost 4 bases, with 8 bases spanning the gap. This CDR3 region has 12 residues. The CDR3 DNA reads TGTGCCAGCAGCTACACCTCAGATACGCAGTATTTT. Protein: CASSYTSDTQYF.

V and J are TRBV2 and TRBJ2-3; 8 positions agree with TRBD2. Germline-derived CDR1 and CDR2 are SNHLY and FYNNEI. The CDR3 covers 15 residues. Trimming removed 4 bases from V and 2 bases from J; junction bases left unmatched: 5. The CDR3 is CASSASLAATDTQYF. In DNA, the CDR3 is TGTGCCAGCAGTGCGTCACTAGCGGCCACAGATACGCAGTATTTT.

The V call is TRBV27, the J call TRBJ2-7; maybe TRBD1 (6 bases). There are 13 residues in the CDR3. Trimming took off 3 bases at V and 0 bases at J, with 6 bases between the two ends. Germline loops: CDR1 MNHEY, CDR2 SMNVEV (reference sequence). In DNA form, the CDR3 reads TGTGCCAGCAGTTTGGACAGCTCCTACGAGCAGTACTTC. It codes for CASSLDSSYEQYF.

Here the CDR3 reads CASRLLVKDTQYF. In DNA form, the CDR3 reads TGTGCCAGCCGCCTCTTGGTGAAAGATACGCAGTATTTT. The V gene is TRBV27, the J gene TRBJ2-3; D remains unclear. Trimming cost V 8 bases and J 5 bases, with 14 bases left between them. CDR1 is MNHEY and CDR2 is SMNVEV in the germline V gene (reference sequence). CDR3 length equals 13 residues.

The CDR3 reads CASSPEVAGGLRNTQYF. DNA for the CDR3: TGTGCCAGCAGCCCTGAGGTAGCGGGGGGCTTGCGGAATACGCAGTATTTT. The gene calls are TRBV5-4 and TRBJ2-3; 10 bases map to TRBD2. V dropped 4 bases and J dropped 7; count of bases not matched to a gene: 15. The CDR3 covers 17 residues. Per the germline V gene, CDR1 is SGHNT and CDR2 is YYREEE (reference sequence).

The chain is built from TRBV5-4 and TRBJ2-3, with 9 positions matching TRBD2. V lost 0 bases to trimming and J lost 4 bases; unmatched junction nucleotides: 9. The CDR3 is 17 amino acids. CDR1 is SGHNT and CDR2 is YYREEE in the germline V gene (reference sequence). The CDR3 spells CASSLALGGGAADTQYF. The CDR3 DNA is TGTGCCAGCAGCTTGGCACTTGGCGGGGGGGCCGCAGATACGCAGTATTTT.

The gene calls are TRBV9 and TRBJ2-3, with a tentative D call TRBD2 (5 bases). Germline values: CDR1 SGDLS, CDR2 YYNGEE. This CDR3 has 17 amino acids. V dropped 4 bases and J dropped 0 bases, with 18 bases sitting between them. CDR3 sequence: CASSLLGRGDSTDTQYF. The CDR3 region has the DNA TGTGCCAGCAGCCTACTAGGTCGGGGAGACAGCACAGATACGCAGTATTTT.

This clone has just one count. The V and J genes are TRBV2 and TRBJ2-1; D is undetermined. Germline V gene sequence: CDR1 SNHLY, CDR2 FYNNEI. The CDR3 sequence is 17 residues long. V dropped 5 bases and J dropped 0 bases, with 17 bases sitting between them. CDR3 residues: CASSRMGLVSSYNEQFF. The CDR3 DNA follows: TGTGCCAGCAGTCGAATGGGCCTTGTCAGCTCCTACAATGAGCAGTTCTTC.

J is TRBJ2-5 and V is TRBV6-5; 13 bases map to TRBD2. J gave up 5 bases and V 6 bases, and 6 bases lay outside the gene matches. This CDR3 has 15 amino acids. Per the germline V gene, CDR1 is MNHEY and CDR2 is SVGAGI. CDR3 loop: CASSLGLAGWETQYF. The DNA of the CDR3 is TGTGCCAGCAGCCTGGGACTAGCGGGGTGGGAGACCCAGTACTTC.

V is TRBV29-1 and J is TRBJ2-7; D possibly corresponds to TRBD2 (6 bases). Trimming cost V 4 bases and J 5 bases, with 12 bases left between them. The CDR3 is 12 amino acids. The germline V gene encodes CDR1 SQVTM and CDR2 ANQGSEA. Written as DNA, the CDR3 is TGCAGCGTTGGGAGGGTTGACAACGAGCAGTACTTC. This gives the protein CSVGRVDNEQYF.

In nucleotides, the CDR3 is TGTGCCATCAAAACTAGCGGGAGCTCCTACGAGCAGTACTTC. Protein: CAIKTSGSSYEQYF. The chain has TRBV10-3 and TRBJ2-7; 11 bases line up with TRBD2. Germline-derived CDR1 and CDR2 are ENHRY and SYGVKD. Trimming removed 7 bases from V and 0 bases from J; junction bases left unmatched: 2. The CDR3 extends over 14 amino acids.

The CDR3 loop reads CASSPGWGVNTEAFF. As DNA, the CDR3 is TGCGCCAGCAGCCCAGGGTGGGGGGTGAACACTGAAGCTTTCTTT. The genes are TRBV5-1 and TRBJ1-1, with D perhaps matching TRBD1 (5 bases). The length of the CDR3 is 15 residues. With 4 bases removed from V and 0 bases from J, the gap between germline ends came to 13 bases. Germline V CDR1 and CDR2: SGHRS, YFSETQ.

The chain joins TRBV6-2 or TRBV6-3 to TRBJ2-4; unclear D gene. CDR1 is MNHEY and CDR2 is SVGEGT in the germline V gene. The V end lost 5 bases, the J end lost 1 base, and 12 bases lay between the germline ends. The CDR3 consists of 15 residues. CDR3 nucleotides: TGTGCCAGCAGTCGAGGATTGGGTGCCAAAAACATTCAGTACTTC. This translates into CASSRGLGAKNIQYF.

This CDR3 is CASSVDRASTYEQYF. The CDR3, as DNA: TGTGCCAGCAGTGTCGACAGGGCGAGCACCTACGAGCAGTACTTC. The V call is TRBV9, the J call TRBJ2-7; 7 nucleotides line up with TRBD1. With V trimmed by 5 bases and J by 2 bases, 10 bases remained unmatched. Germline V lookup: CDR1 SGDLS, CDR2 YYNGEE. There are 15 residues in the CDR3.

This rearrangement joins TRBV28 to TRBJ2-6; 9 bases are shared with TRBD1. The CDR3 loop spans 16 amino acids. Trimming cost V 4 bases and J 2 bases; bases outside gene matches: 3. The V gene's germline CDR1 is MDHEN and CDR2 SYDVKM. For the CDR3, the DNA is TGTGCCAGCAGTTCGGGACAGGGCCCTGGGGCCAACGTCCTGACTTTC. It encodes CASSSGQGPGANVLTF.

The V call is TRBV29-1, the J call TRBJ2-1, with unresolved D. Germline CDR1 reads SQVTM; CDR2 reads ANQGSEA. This CDR3 has 14 amino acids. V was shortened by 6 bases and J by 0 bases, with 12 bases between the two germline ends. The CDR3 protein is CSVSDLSSYNEQFF. The DNA for the CDR3 is TGCAGCGTGTCTGACTTGAGCTCCTACAATGAGCAGTTCTTC.

V gene TRBV4-1 combines with J gene TRBJ2-5, with TRBD1 as a possible D gene (6 bases). Germline V gene lookup returns CDR1 MGHRA and CDR2 YSYEKL. The CDR3 consists of 15 residues. Trimming took off 4 bases at V and 1 base at J, with 13 bases between the two ends. The CDR3 sequence: CASSLRTGTQETQYF. The CDR3 nucleotides are TGCGCCAGCAGCCTACGTACAGGGACCCAAGAGACCCAGTACTTC.